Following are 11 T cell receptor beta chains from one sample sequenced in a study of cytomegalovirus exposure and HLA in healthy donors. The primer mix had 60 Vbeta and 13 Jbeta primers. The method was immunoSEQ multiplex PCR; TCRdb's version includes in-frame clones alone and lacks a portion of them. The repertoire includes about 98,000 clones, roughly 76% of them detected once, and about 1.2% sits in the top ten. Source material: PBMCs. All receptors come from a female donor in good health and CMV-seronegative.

The CDR3 bases are TGTGCCAGCAGGCGGGACAGGATATCTAAGTTCTTC. Amino acids: CASRRDRISKFF. The chain employs TRBV7-9 and TRBJ2-1, with TRBD1 identical over 8 bases. Germline values: CDR1 SEHNR, CDR2 FQNEAQ (reference sequence). V was clipped by 6 bases and J by 14 bases; unmatched bases: 9. The CDR3 is 12 residues long. Complete variable domain (other parts from reference TRBV7-9 and TRBJ2-1): DTGVSQNPRHKITKRGQNVTFRCDPISEHNRLYWYRQTLGQGPEFLTYFQNEAQLEKSRLLSDRFSAERPKGSFSTLEIQRTEQGDSAMYLCASRRDRISKFFGPGTRLTVL.

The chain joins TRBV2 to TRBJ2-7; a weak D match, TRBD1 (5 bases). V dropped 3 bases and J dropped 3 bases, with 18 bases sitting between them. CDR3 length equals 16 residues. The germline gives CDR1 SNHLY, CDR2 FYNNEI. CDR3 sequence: CASSDPARQTFYEQYF. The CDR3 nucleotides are TGTGCCAGCAGTGACCCCGCAAGACAGACGTTCTACGAGCAGTACTTC.

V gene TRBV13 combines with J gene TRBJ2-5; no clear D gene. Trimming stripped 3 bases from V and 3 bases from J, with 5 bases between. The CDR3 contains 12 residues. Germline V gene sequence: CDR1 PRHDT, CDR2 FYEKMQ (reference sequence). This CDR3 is CASSFPKETQYF. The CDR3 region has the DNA TGTGCCAGCAGCTTCCCTAAAGAGACCCAGTACTTC.

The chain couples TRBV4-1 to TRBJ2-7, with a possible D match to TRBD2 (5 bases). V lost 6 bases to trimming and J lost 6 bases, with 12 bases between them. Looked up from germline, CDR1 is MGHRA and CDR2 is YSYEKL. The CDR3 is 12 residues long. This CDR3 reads CASRDRRGEQYF. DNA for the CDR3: TGCGCCAGCAGGGATAGACGGGGCGAGCAGTACTTC.

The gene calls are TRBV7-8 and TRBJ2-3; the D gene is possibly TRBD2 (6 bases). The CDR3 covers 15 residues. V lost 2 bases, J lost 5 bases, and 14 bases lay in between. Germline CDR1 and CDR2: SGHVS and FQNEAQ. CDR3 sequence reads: CASSLIWGVQDTQYF. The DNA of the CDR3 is TGTGCCAGCAGCTTAATCTGGGGGGTTCAAGATACGCAGTATTTT.

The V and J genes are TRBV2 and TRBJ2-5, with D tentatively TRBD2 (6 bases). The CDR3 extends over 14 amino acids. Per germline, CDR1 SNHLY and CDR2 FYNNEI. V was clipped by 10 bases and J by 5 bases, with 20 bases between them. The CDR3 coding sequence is TGTGCCATCAGGGAGGATGGACGGGTTGAGACCCAGTACTTC. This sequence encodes CAIREDGRVETQYF. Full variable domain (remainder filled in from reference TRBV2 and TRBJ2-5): EPEVTQTPSHQVTQMGQEVILRCVPISNHLYFYWYRQILGQKVEFLVSFYNNEISEKSEIFDDQFSVERPDGSNFTLKIRSTKLEDSAMYFCAIREDGRVETQYFGPGTRLLVL.

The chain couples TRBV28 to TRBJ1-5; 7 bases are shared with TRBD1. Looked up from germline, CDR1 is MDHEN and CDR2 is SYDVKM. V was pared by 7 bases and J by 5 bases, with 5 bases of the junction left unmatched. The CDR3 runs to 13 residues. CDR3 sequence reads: CASTKGQHQPQHF. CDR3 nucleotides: TGTGCCAGCACCAAGGGACAGCATCAGCCCCAGCATTTT.

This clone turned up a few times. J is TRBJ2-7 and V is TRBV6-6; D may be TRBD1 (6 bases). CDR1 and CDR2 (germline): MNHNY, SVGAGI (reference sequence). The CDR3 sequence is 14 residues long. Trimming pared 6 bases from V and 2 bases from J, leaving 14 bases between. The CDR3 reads CASRTGTKTYEQYF. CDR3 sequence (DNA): TGTGCCAGCAGAACCGGGACAAAGACCTACGAGCAGTACTTC.

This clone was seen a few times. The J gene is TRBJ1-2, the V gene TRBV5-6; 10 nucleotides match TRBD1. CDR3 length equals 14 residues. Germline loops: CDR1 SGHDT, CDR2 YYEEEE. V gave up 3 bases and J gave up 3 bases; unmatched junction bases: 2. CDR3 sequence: CASSYGQGDYGYTF. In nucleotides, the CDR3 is TGTGCCAGCAGCTACGGACAGGGGGACTATGGCTACACCTTC. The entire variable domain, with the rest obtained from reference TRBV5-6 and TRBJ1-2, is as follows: DAGVTQSPTHLIKTRGQQVTLRCSPKSGHDTVSWYQQALGQGPQFIFQYYEEEERQRGNFPDRFSGHQFPNYSSELNVNALLLGDSALYLCASSYGQGDYGYTFGSGTRLTVV.

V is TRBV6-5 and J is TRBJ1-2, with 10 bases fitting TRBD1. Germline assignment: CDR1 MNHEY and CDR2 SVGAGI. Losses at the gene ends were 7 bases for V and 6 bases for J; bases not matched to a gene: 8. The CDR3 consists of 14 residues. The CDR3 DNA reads TGTGCCAGCATTAAACCCGGGACAGGGGATGGCTACACCTTC. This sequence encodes CASIKPGTGDGYTF.

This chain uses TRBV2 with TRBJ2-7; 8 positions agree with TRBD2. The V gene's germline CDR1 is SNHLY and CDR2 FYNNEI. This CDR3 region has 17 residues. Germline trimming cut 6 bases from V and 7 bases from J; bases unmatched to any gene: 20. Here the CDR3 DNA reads TGTGCCAGCAGCGAATCTTATACCGGGACTAGGTCCTCGGAGCAGTACTTC. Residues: CASSESYTGTRSSEQYF.